This TCR beta chain was sequenced in a study of cytomegalovirus exposure and HLA in healthy donors. Study-level information: According to later analysis, the same platform produced the roughly 120 validation and 666 first-cohort repertoires. Whole-study results and caveats: Generally TCR sequences proved uncommon, though certain public TCRs appeared in numerous donors. The authors confirmed in vitro that three CMV-associated chains were specific for CMV antigens. Associated with cytomegalovirus, according to the listing, were 150 to 200 TCR beta chains.

The CDR3 length is 13 residues. Germline V gene lookup returns CDR1 MNHEY and CDR2 SVGAGI. V was clipped by 6 bases and J by 5 bases, with 13 bases between them. The repertoire was sequenced with immunoSEQ multiplex PCR; TCRdb's copy has only in-frame clones and lacks some. The sample has under 150,000 clones, roughly 81% seen once. As to this clone: Its antigen remains unknown.

Material for sequencing was PBMCs. The chain recombines TRBV6-5 with TRBJ2-5, with D tentatively TRBD2 (7 bases). The receptor's source is a woman in her 30s in good health and CMV-seronegative. The chain's CDR3 is CASREGGRETQYF. The CDR3 coding sequence is TGTGCCAGCAGGGAGGGGGGGCGGGAGACCCAGTACTTC.